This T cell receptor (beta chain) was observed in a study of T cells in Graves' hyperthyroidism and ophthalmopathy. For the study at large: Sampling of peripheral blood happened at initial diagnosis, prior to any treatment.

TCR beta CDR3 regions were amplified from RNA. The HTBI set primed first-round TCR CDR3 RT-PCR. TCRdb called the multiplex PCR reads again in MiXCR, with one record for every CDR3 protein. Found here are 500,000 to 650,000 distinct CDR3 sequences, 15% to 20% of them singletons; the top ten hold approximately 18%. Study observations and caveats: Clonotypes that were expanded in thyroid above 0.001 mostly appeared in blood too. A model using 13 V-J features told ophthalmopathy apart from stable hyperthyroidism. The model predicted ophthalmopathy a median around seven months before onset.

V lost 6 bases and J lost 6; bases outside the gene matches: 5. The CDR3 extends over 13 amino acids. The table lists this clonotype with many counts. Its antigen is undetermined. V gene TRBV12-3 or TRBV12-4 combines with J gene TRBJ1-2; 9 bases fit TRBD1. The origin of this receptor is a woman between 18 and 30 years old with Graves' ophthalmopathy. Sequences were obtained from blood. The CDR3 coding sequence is TGTGCCAGCAGAATGACAGGGGGGGATGGCTACACCTTC. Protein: CASRMTGGDGYTF.